This T cell receptor (beta chain) was found in a study of CD8+CD57+ T cells in acquired aplastic anemia. General study points: Patients and controls shared under 35 CD8+ CDR3 sequences, which appeared highly expressed in patients and within their immunodominant clones.

Trimming stripped 4 bases from V and 7 bases from J, with 5 bases between. The germline CDR1 and CDR2 sequences are MNHNY and SVGAGI (reference sequence). CDR3 length equals 11 residues. An expansion of CD8+CD57+ cells by flow cytometry had been shown in patients chosen for sequencing. Among the patients, all had severe acquired aplastic anemia. The study profiled TCR beta VDJ and CDR3 using genomic DNA as template. Each CDR3 protein gets one entry after TCRdb re-called the reads with MiXCR. The sample shows about 180,000 distinct CDR3 sequences, 48% of them seen only once. This clonotype was recorded many times. Its antigen is unidentified.

The TCR originated in a human donor with aplastic anemia. The sequencing input was sorted CD4+, CD8+, or CD8+CD57+ T cells (not recorded which) from PBMCs. The genes are TRBV6-6 and TRBJ2-1; D not certain. DNA for the CDR3: TGTGCCAGCAGTTCCCGTAATGAGCAGTTCTTC. This translates into CASSSRNEQFF.